Listed below are T cell receptor beta chains from one sample, sequenced in a study of blood T cell repertoires in COVID-19. TCRdb's copy holds only in-frame clones and misses some; the assay was immunoSEQ multiplex PCR. The table lists hundreds of thousands of clones, approximately 80% of them singletons. The sample was PBMCs or T cells enriched from blood (not recorded which). The receptor set was obtained from a woman aged 60-75 years who had recovered from COVID-19. The CDR3 runs from the conserved cysteine through the conserved F or W. The size field is filled for only some rows; it gives once, few, many or a size class.

v_call	clone_size	j_call	cdr3_aa
TRBV5-4	NA	TRBJ1-6	CASSPDPGNSPLHF
TRBV6-4	few	TRBJ1-1	CASSEGAEDTEAFF
TRBV6-5	NA	TRBJ1-2	CASTGGLYGYTF
TRBV25-1	NA	TRBJ2-2	CASSETEVGLATGELFF
TRBV9	NA	TRBJ2-2	CASSVSGRARTGELFF
TRBV5-4	NA	TRBJ1-1	CASSATRLGTEAFF
TRBV7-6	NA	TRBJ2-5	CASSLEASGGGEETQYF
TRBV6-2/TRBV6-3	NA	TRBJ1-4	CASSYHTGGADEKLFF
TRBV6-1	NA	TRBJ2-7	CASSDPGQGTYEQYF
TRBV7-8	once	TRBJ2-7	CASSLDTLHEQYF
TRBV7-9	NA	TRBJ2-1	CASSPLGRSYNEQFF
TRBV7-9	few	TRBJ2-7	CASPPSGEVIEQYF
TRBV5-1	NA	TRBJ2-2	CASSLEGTVNTGELFF
TRBV6-5	NA	TRBJ2-7	CANRRTEGGEQYF
TRBV7-3	NA	TRBJ2-5	CASSSTSQETQYF
TRBV11-2	NA	TRBJ2-2	CASSSTTGIGELFF
TRBV7-2	NA	TRBJ1-2	CASSLSAGPYGYTF
TRBV3-1/TRBV3-2	NA	TRBJ1-4	CASSQVLNEKLFF
TRBV19	NA	TRBJ2-5	CASSIPGQRQETQYF
TRBV19	NA	TRBJ2-3	CASTIPGPGGDTQYF
TRBV7-2	NA	TRBJ2-7	CASSPSGIPYEQYF
TRBV6-5	NA	TRBJ1-6	CASTRTGGRNSPLHF
TRBV4-1	NA	TRBJ2-1	CASSQERTGNNEQFF
TRBV19	NA	TRBJ2-2	CASRGAGGTGELFF
TRBV27	NA	TRBJ1-2	CASSLSSRGQVNYGYTF
TRBV19	NA	TRBJ1-1	CASSIARTQNTEAFF
TRBV11-3	NA	TRBJ2-3	CASSLGLAGGRESDTQYF
TRBV3-1/TRBV3-2	NA	TRBJ2-2	CASSPLAGFIGELFF
TRBV7-8	NA	TRBJ1-1	CASNNRLETEAFF
TRBV12-3/TRBV12-4	NA	TRBJ1-5	CASSPQGNQPQHF
TRBV7-5	NA	TRBJ2-7	CVRSQPGTGTLEGPYEQYF
TRBV19	NA	TRBJ2-5	CASSRGMETQYF
TRBV5-1	NA	TRBJ2-5	CASSLTGLASFGGETQYF
TRBV27	NA	TRBJ2-7	CASSPWTSGFYEQYF
TRBV4-3	few	TRBJ1-3	CASSQAISGNTIYF
TRBV5-1	NA	TRBJ2-2	CASSRTSGGANTGELFF
TRBV7-2	NA	TRBJ2-1	CASSLADRTEQFF
TRBV6-5	NA	TRBJ1-6	CAHPGHRSDSPLHF
TRBV7-2	NA	TRBJ1-6	CASSLVAGEGSPLHF
TRBV4-2	NA	TRBJ1-3	CASSQERGSRNTIYF